The 24 T cell receptor beta chains in this list originate from one sample, sequenced in a study of T cells after yellow fever vaccination. TCRdb redid the calling of the 5' RACE reads with MiXCR, one entry per CDR3 protein. The profile shows around 350,000 distinct CDR3 sequences, about 9.9% of them singletons. The starting material was PBMCs, obtained on the day of the first yellow fever vaccination. The source of these receptors is a young man who received the YFV17D yellow fever vaccine.

A few counts support this clonotype. The chain has TRBV6-1 and TRBJ2-7, with TRBD1 matching 9 bases. This CDR3 is 15 amino acids long. The J segment lost 2 bases and the V segment lost 6 bases, leaving 8 bases of the junction unmatched. Germline V gene sequence: CDR1 MNHNS, CDR2 SASEGT. The CDR3 DNA reads as TGTGCCAGCAGCCCCCCCGGGACAGGGACCTACGAGCAGTACTTC. Protein: CASSPPGTGTYEQYF.

The rearrangement links TRBV4-2 to TRBJ2-3; 12 nucleotides agree with TRBD2. With 0 bases clipped from V and 14 bases from J, the junction kept 12 bases outside the gene matches. There are 16 residues in the CDR3. Germline loops: CDR1 LGHNA, CDR2 YNFKEQ. For the CDR3, the DNA is TGTGCCAGCAGCCAAGAGGCTAGCGGGGGGGCCAGTTCGGGGTATTTT. It specifies CASSQEASGGASSGYF.

The chain is built from TRBV7-2 and TRBJ2-7; TRBD2 is a possible D gene (6 bases). Germline lookup yields CDR1 SGHTA and CDR2 FQGNSA. Between the trimmed V and J ends, which lost 6 bases and 3 bases, there was a span of 18 bases. The CDR3 has 15 amino acids. The DNA for the CDR3 is TGTGCCAGCAGGCCCAGGATGGGGAGGAGCTACGAGCAGTACTTC. Its protein is CASRPRMGRSYEQYF.

This clonotype showed up just a few times. The chain joins TRBV7-9 to TRBJ1-6, with D uncertain. The CDR3 sequence is 12 residues long. Trimming removed 5 bases from V and 9 bases from J, with 8 bases in between. Germline CDR1 SEHNR, CDR2 FQNEAQ (reference sequence). This chain's CDR3 is CASSDAFSPLHF. As DNA, the CDR3 is TGTGCCAGCAGCGACGCTTTTTCACCCCTCCACTTT.

This clonotype was seen a few times. The chain uses TRBV7-3 and TRBJ2-2; 13 nucleotides match TRBD2. V dropped 5 bases and J dropped 7; count of bases not matched to a gene: 4. The CDR3 has 15 amino acids. From germline, CDR1 is SGHTA and CDR2 FQGTGA. CDR3: CASSGGTSGDGELFF. CDR3 bases: TGTGCCAGCAGCGGAGGGACTAGCGGGGACGGGGAGCTGTTTTTT.

This clonotype has a handful of counts. The gene calls are TRBV27 and TRBJ2-3; possible D gene TRBD1, 6 bases. The CDR3 spans 17 residues. Trimming pared 6 bases from V and 8 bases from J, leaving 27 bases between. The germline gives CDR1 MNHEY, CDR2 SMNVEV (reference sequence). CDR3 nucleotide sequence: TGTGCCAGCAGCCCCCTCACGGGACACCCTAGCATCGGTACGCAGTATTTT. Translation gives CASSPLTGHPSIGTQYF.

This chain connects TRBV4-3 to TRBJ2-2; TRBD1 might be the D (6 bases). The V and J ends lost 0 bases and 2 bases respectively, with 10 bases between them. CDR1 and CDR2 from the germline V gene are LGHNA and YSLEER. This CDR3 is built from 16 residues. DNA of the CDR3: TGCGCCAGCAGCCAAGATCCGGGACACAACACCGGGGAGCTGTTTTTT. Translation: CASSQDPGHNTGELFF.

This clonotype has just a few counts. The chain links TRBV2 to TRBJ1-1, with D possibly TRBD1 on 6 matching bases. This CDR3 spans 13 amino acids. Germline V gene sequence: CDR1 SNHLY, CDR2 FYNNEI. V lost 6 bases, J lost 1 base, and 9 bases lay in between. The CDR3 protein is CASRDSPNTEAFF. Written as DNA, the CDR3 is TGTGCCAGCAGGGACAGTCCGAACACTGAAGCTTTCTTT.

V is TRBV27 and J is TRBJ2-7; 12 bases agree with TRBD2. The CDR3 has 16 amino acids. CDR1 and CDR2 from the germline V gene are MNHEY and SMNVEV (reference sequence). The CDR3 protein is CASSPRGLAGPYKQYV. For the CDR3, the DNA is TGTGCCAGCAGTCCGCGGGGACTAGCGGGCCCCTACAAGCAGTACGTC.

This chain joins TRBV9 and TRBJ2-5; possible D gene TRBD2, 5 bases. V lost 0 bases and J 5 bases, leaving 11 bases between the germline ends. Germline CDR1 and CDR2: SGDLS and YYNGEE. There are 14 residues in the CDR3. The CDR3 DNA is TGTGCCAGCAGCGTAGGACTATTCGGGGAGACCCAGTACTTC. Its protein is CASSVGLFGETQYF.

In its sample, this clonotype was seen a few times. This sequence joins TRBV4-1 and TRBJ2-5; 10 bases fit TRBD2. Germline CDR1 and CDR2: MGHRA and YSYEKL. Trimming cost V 4 bases and J 1 base; bases outside gene matches: 3. This CDR3 has 15 amino acids. Written as DNA, the CDR3 is TGCGCCAGCAGCCGAGGGACTAGCGCCCAAGAGACCCAGTACTTC. Protein: CASSRGTSAQETQYF.

The table lists this clonotype with a few counts. The chain links TRBV18 to TRBJ1-1; 12 bases map to TRBD1. V lost 4 bases and J lost 7; bases outside the gene matches: 7. CDR3 length: 15 amino acids. Germline V CDR1 and CDR2: KGHSH, LQKENI. This CDR3 is CASSRPGTGGFEAFF. The CDR3 coding sequence is TGTGCCAGCTCACGCCCCGGGACAGGGGGCTTTGAAGCTTTCTTT.

This clonotype was detected a few times. CDR3 DNA: TGCAGCGGCCTTGGGGACACCGGGGAGCTGTTTTTT. Translation gives CSGLGDTGELFF. The chain has TRBV29-1 and TRBJ2-2; unclear D gene. This CDR3 is built from 12 residues. V was pared by 7 bases and J by 3 bases, with 9 bases between. The germline V gene has CDR1 SQVTM and CDR2 ANQGSEA.

V gene TRBV7-9 combines with J gene TRBJ2-3; D uncertain. Germline V gives CDR1 SEHNR, CDR2 FQNEAQ (reference sequence). This CDR3 is 14 amino acids long. Trimming took 2 bases from V and 0 from J, leaving 6 bases between them. In DNA form, the CDR3 reads TGTGCCAGCAGCTTACCACTAAGCACAGATACGCAGTATTTT. It codes for CASSLPLSTDTQYF.

This clonotype was observed a few times. J is TRBJ1-2 and V is TRBV29-1, with D perhaps matching TRBD1 (5 bases). The length of the CDR3 is 12 residues. V dropped 5 bases and J dropped 4 bases, with 11 bases sitting between them. Germline values: CDR1 SQVTM, CDR2 ANQGSEA. The chain's CDR3 is CSVSTGGYGYTF. The CDR3 DNA follows: TGCAGCGTTTCCACCGGGGGCTATGGCTACACCTTC.

This clonotype was counted only a few times. The genes are TRBV6-6 and TRBJ2-3; D gene uncertain. This CDR3 contains 12 residues. CDR1 is MNHNY, CDR2 SVGAGI, per germline (reference sequence). V lost 6 bases and J lost 6, with 10 bases in between. The chain's CDR3 is CASRPGRDTQYF. CDR3 nucleotides: TGTGCCAGCAGGCCTGGACGCGATACGCAGTATTTT.

This clonotype was detected a few times. The V and J genes are TRBV29-1 and TRBJ1-2; the match to TRBD1 covers 7 bases. This CDR3 comprises 13 residues. Looked up from germline, CDR1 is SQVTM and CDR2 is ANQGSEA. V shed 4 bases and J 3 bases; nucleotides not matched to a gene: 5. The CDR3: CSVVQGGDYGYTF. The CDR3 nucleotides are TGCAGCGTTGTCCAGGGGGGCGACTATGGCTACACCTTC.

This clonotype was detected ten times or more. The J gene is TRBJ2-7, the V gene TRBV5-1; 9 nucleotides align to TRBD1. Germline values: CDR1 SGHRS, CDR2 YFSETQ. The CDR3 is made up of 14 amino acids. Trimming took 4 bases from V and 3 from J; bases not matched to a gene: 5. DNA for the CDR3: TGCGCCAGCAGCGGACTGACAGGGGGCTACGAGCAGTACTTC. As protein: CASSGLTGGYEQYF. Variable domain in full (rest from reference TRBV5-1 and TRBJ2-7): KAGVTQTPRYLIKTRGQQVTLSCSPISGHRSVSWYQQTPGQGLQFLFEYFSETQRNKGNFPGRFSGRQFSNSRSEMNVSTLELGDSALYLCASSGLTGGYEQYFGPGTRLTVT.

This clonotype appeared a few times. The chain uses TRBV7-2 and TRBJ2-2; D remains unclear. Trimming removed 5 bases from V and 6 bases from J, with 10 bases in between. CDR3 length: 13 amino acids. Germline V gene data show CDR1 as SGHTA and CDR2 as FQGNSA. The CDR3 spells CASSTNGPGELFF. In DNA, the CDR3 is TGTGCCAGCAGCACGAATGGGCCCGGGGAGCTGTTTTTT.

This chain uses TRBV6-5 with TRBJ1-2, with 8 bases fitting TRBD1. This CDR3 has 13 residues. V lost 4 bases to trimming and J lost 8 bases; unmatched junction nucleotides: 6. Germline V lookup: CDR1 MNHEY, CDR2 SVGAGI. In nucleotides, the CDR3 is TGTGCCAGCAGTTCCCAGGGGGCTGAAGGCTACACCTTC. Translation: CASSSQGAEGYTF.

This clonotype turned up a few times. V gene TRBV3-1 combines with J gene TRBJ2-7; D call uncertain. The germline V gene encodes CDR1 LGHDT and CDR2 YNNKEL (reference sequence). V gave up 1 base and J gave up 2 bases, with 9 bases separating them. The CDR3 runs to 14 residues. CDR3 amino acids: CASSQAPDTYEQYF. The CDR3 bases are TGTGCCAGCAGCCAAGCCCCAGATACCTACGAGCAGTACTTC.

The chain employs TRBV3-1 and TRBJ2-7; 12 bases agree with TRBD2. Germline V gene lookup returns CDR1 LGHDT and CDR2 YNNKEL (reference sequence). V was clipped by 4 bases and J by 7 bases; unmatched bases: 11. The CDR3 covers 16 residues. The CDR3 reads CASSRRLAGDRAEQYV. In nucleotides, the CDR3 is TGTGCCAGCAGCCGACGACTAGCGGGGGATAGGGCGGAGCAGTACGTC.

This clonotype was seen more than once but under ten times. One end of the junction varies from germline; a read error may be responsible. The CDR3 spells CASSPRTGTPAF. Written as DNA, the CDR3 is TGTGCCAGCAGCCCCCGGACAGGGACCCCTGCTTTC. The chain uses TRBV11-2 and TRBJ2-1, with TRBD1 matching 8 bases. The CDR3 has 12 amino acids. Germline V gene sequence: CDR1 SGHAT, CDR2 FQNNGV.

The J gene is TRBJ2-6, the V gene TRBV11-3; D is uncertain. There are 14 residues in the CDR3. Trimming stripped 6 bases from V and 4 bases from J, with 10 bases between. From germline, CDR1 is SGHNT and CDR2 YENEEA. CDR3 sequence: CASSVESGANVLTF. The DNA for the CDR3 is TGTGCCAGCAGTGTGGAATCCGGGGCCAACGTCCTGACTTTC.